Presented here are 29 T cell receptor beta chains from one specimen sequenced in a study of cytomegalovirus exposure and HLA in healthy donors. PCR amplification relied on 60 Vbeta primers (plus 13 Jbeta primers). This table comes from immunoSEQ multiplex PCR, and its TCRdb copy is limited to in-frame clones, with some not included. The sample carries 85,000 to 100,000 clones, roughly 83% recorded once. The sample comprised PBMCs. The receptors here all came from a male donor in good health and CMV-seropositive.

The rearrangement uses TRBV7-2 and TRBJ2-5; the match to TRBD2 covers 9 bases. The CDR3 length is 14 residues. Trimming took 4 bases from V and 4 from J; bases not matched to a gene: 4. CDR1 and CDR2 (germline): SGHTA, FQGNSA. The CDR3 loop is CASSSRGGRETQYF. Here the CDR3 DNA reads TGTGCCAGCAGCTCGCGGGGGGGCAGAGAGACCCAGTACTTC.

This chain uses TRBV27 with TRBJ2-1; 8 bases match TRBD1. The germline V gene has CDR1 MNHEY and CDR2 SMNVEV (reference sequence). Losses at the gene ends were 4 bases for V and 6 bases for J; bases not matched to a gene: 2. CDR3 size: 13 residues. CDR3 nucleotide sequence: TGTGCCAGCAGTTGGACAGGGAGCAATGAGCAGTTCTTC. Its translation: CASSWTGSNEQFF.

This rearrangement joins TRBV7-2 to TRBJ2-1; D is undetermined. V was cut by 1 base and J by 4 bases, with 8 bases left in between. Germline CDR1 and CDR2: SGHTA and FQGNSA. This CDR3 has 14 amino acids. CDR3 DNA sequence: TGTGCCAGCAGCTTAGACCCGAGGTACAATGAGCAGTTCTTC. It is translated as CASSLDPRYNEQFF.

This clone is a singleton in its sample. The rearrangement uses TRBV5-4 and TRBJ2-3, with 8 bases fitting TRBD2. V lost 1 base and J lost 0; bases outside the gene matches: 4. There are 16 residues in the CDR3. CDR1 and CDR2 from the germline V gene are SGHNT and YYREEE (reference sequence). This CDR3 is CASSLLIAGSTDTQYF. DNA of the CDR3: TGTGCCAGCAGCTTGCTAATAGCGGGGAGCACAGATACGCAGTATTTT.

Worth noting for this clone: The sample holds other DNA sequences that translate to the same CDR3. This chain uses TRBV6-5 with TRBJ1-5; TRBD1 might be the D (6 bases). The CDR3 extends over 14 amino acids. Trimming cost V 0 bases and J 4 bases, with 7 bases left between them. The germline V gene has CDR1 MNHEY and CDR2 SVGAGI. CDR3 in DNA: TGTGCCAGCAGTTACTCGAGGGGGAATCAGCCCCAGCATTTT. As protein: CASSYSRGNQPQHF.

J is TRBJ1-2 and V is TRBV2; TRBD1 aligns across 7 bases. Germline-derived CDR1 and CDR2 are SNHLY and FYNNEI. V dropped 5 bases and J dropped 6; count of bases not matched to a gene: 12. The CDR3 spans 15 residues. The CDR3 region has the DNA TGTGCCAGCAGTCCAAGTAAAGGGGGCCTCAATGGCTACACCTTC. Translation: CASSPSKGGLNGYTF. Using reference TRBV2 and TRBJ1-2 for the parts outside the CDR3, the full variable domain is EPEVTQTPSHQVTQMGQEVILRCVPISNHLYFYWYRQILGQKVEFLVSFYNNEISEKSEIFDDQFSVERPDGSNFTLKIRSTKLEDSAMYFCASSPSKGGLNGYTFGSGTRLTVV.

The chain is built from TRBV4-1 and TRBJ1-4; 9 positions match TRBD1. The CDR3 totals 16 residues. Trimming took 2 bases from V and 0 from J; bases not matched to a gene: 1. CDR1 and CDR2 from the germline V gene are MGHRA and YSYEKL. This chain's CDR3 is CASSQRQGATNEKLFF. CDR3 in DNA: TGCGCCAGCAGCCAAAGACAGGGGGCAACTAATGAAAAACTGTTTTTT.

The V and J genes are TRBV2 and TRBJ1-1, with D uncertain. The V gene's germline CDR1 is SNHLY and CDR2 FYNNEI. The CDR3 length is 14 residues. V dropped 6 bases and J dropped 1 base, with 12 bases sitting between them. The CDR3 loop is CASREDRRNTEAFF. The CDR3 DNA reads as TGTGCCAGCAGGGAGGATCGGAGGAACACTGAAGCTTTCTTT.

The V and J genes are TRBV15 and TRBJ2-7, with D tentatively TRBD1 (5 bases). CDR3 length: 12 amino acids. The germline gives CDR1 LNHNV, CDR2 YYDKDF (reference sequence). Deletions cut 0 bases from V and 9 bases from J, with 9 bases between. CDR3 in amino acids: CATSRERGTQYF. Here the CDR3 DNA reads TGTGCCACCAGCAGAGAAAGGGGAACGCAGTACTTC.

Points on this clone: The junction does not match germline at one end; this may be a read error. The chain links TRBV5-4 to TRBJ1-2, with D possibly matching TRBD1 (6 bases). The germline CDR1 and CDR2 sequences are SGHNT and YYREEE (reference sequence). The CDR3 is 16 amino acids. This chain's CDR3 is CASSPILTGGNFGYTF. For the CDR3, the DNA is TGTGCCAGCAGCCCTATCCTGACAGGTGGGAACTTTGGCTACACCTTC.

The chain has TRBV5-1 and TRBJ2-5; the D gene is possibly TRBD1 (6 bases). The ends were cut back, 8 bases at V and 2 bases at J, with 25 bases in the middle. Germline CDR1 reads SGHRS; CDR2 reads YFSETQ. The CDR3 is made up of 17 amino acids. This CDR3 is CASGQVLRGPGQETQYF. CDR3 DNA: TGCGCCAGTGGCCAGGTTCTCAGGGGCCCAGGGCAAGAGACCCAGTACTTC.

The chain is built from TRBV5-6 and TRBJ1-5; possible D gene TRBD1, 6 bases. V dropped 4 bases and J dropped 9 bases, with 20 bases sitting between them. CDR1 is SGHDT and CDR2 is YYEEEE in the germline V gene. There are 15 residues in the CDR3. The CDR3 protein is CASSRGRGTPWPQHF. CDR3 in DNA: TGTGCCAGCAGCCGGGGAAGGGGGACACCGTGGCCCCAGCATTTT. The full variable domain, completed using reference TRBV5-6 and TRBJ1-5, is DAGVTQSPTHLIKTRGQQVTLRCSPKSGHDTVSWYQQALGQGPQFIFQYYEEEERQRGNFPDRFSGHQFPNYSSELNVNALLLGDSALYLCASSRGRGTPWPQHFGDGTRLSIL.

The rearrangement uses TRBV5-1 and TRBJ1-2, with TRBD1 matching over 9 bases. V trimming: 4 bases; J trimming: 2 bases; junction bases outside the gene matches: 3. This CDR3 is built from 14 residues. Germline V gene sequence: CDR1 SGHRS, CDR2 YFSETQ. Written as DNA, the CDR3 is TGCGCCAGCAGCGGAGGACAGGGGAACTATGGCTACACCTTC. This translates into CASSGGQGNYGYTF.

The chain joins TRBV5-1 to TRBJ1-1; D ambiguous. The CDR3 has 18 amino acids. V was cut by 0 bases and J by 0 bases, with 18 bases left in between. Germline CDR1 is SGHRS and CDR2 is YFSETQ. CDR3 protein: CASSLVGGLEKLNTEAFF. Here the CDR3 DNA reads TGCGCCAGCAGCTTGGTAGGCGGGCTCGAGAAATTGAACACTGAAGCTTTCTTT.

The rearrangement joins TRBV5-4 to TRBJ1-1, with D perhaps matching TRBD1 (6 bases). Trimming cost V 2 bases and J 3 bases, with 11 bases left between them. The CDR3 is made up of 14 amino acids. Looked up from germline, CDR1 is SGHNT and CDR2 is YYREEE (reference sequence). The CDR3 DNA sequence: TGTGCCAGCAGCTTACAGGGCGTCGACACTGAAGCTTTCTTT. The encoded protein is CASSLQGVDTEAFF. Supplemented by reference TRBV5-4 and TRBJ1-1, the full variable domain reads ETGVTQSPTHLIKTRGQQVTLRCSSQSGHNTVSWYQQALGQGPQFIFQYYREEENGRGNFPPRFSGLQFPNYSSELNVNALELDDSALYLCASSLQGVDTEAFFGQGTRLTVV.

This rearrangement joins TRBV5-1 to TRBJ1-5; tentatively, D is TRBD1 (5 bases). The CDR3 runs 14 residues. V lost 0 bases, J lost 4 bases, and 8 bases lay in between. The V gene's germline CDR1 is SGHRS and CDR2 YFSETQ. CDR3 nucleotides: TGCGCCAGCAGCTTGGACGGGGGGAATCAGCCCCAGCATTTT. Amino acid sequence: CASSLDGGNQPQHF.

V is TRBV7-2 and J is TRBJ1-5, with D possibly being TRBD1 (5 bases). From germline, CDR1 is SGHTA and CDR2 FQGNSA. V lost 1 base, J lost 1 base, and 8 bases lay in between. The CDR3 contains 15 residues. The CDR3 region has the DNA TGTGCCAGCAGCTTAGGGGGGGGGAGCAATCAGCCCCAGCATTTT. Its translation is CASSLGGGSNQPQHF.

V gene TRBV28 combines with J gene TRBJ2-3; TRBD2 matches 8 bases. Per the germline V gene, CDR1 is MDHEN and CDR2 is SYDVKM. The CDR3 runs to 16 residues. V gave up 3 bases and J gave up 0 bases; unmatched junction bases: 5. The CDR3 sequence is CASSFPGGSSTDTQYF. The CDR3, as DNA: TGTGCCAGCAGTTTTCCGGGGGGGTCTAGCACAGATACGCAGTATTTT.

In this sample, this clone turned up a few times. This chain joins TRBV6-5 and TRBJ2-7, with 10 nucleotides matching TRBD2. CDR1 MNHEY and CDR2 SVGAGI come from the germline V gene. J was trimmed by 3 bases and V by 3 bases; bases with no gene match: 8. The CDR3 covers 16 residues. CDR3 sequence reads: CASSYSSGGLFYEQYF. In DNA, the CDR3 is TGTGCCAGCAGTTATTCTAGCGGGGGCCTATTCTACGAGCAGTACTTC.

This clone has a handful of counts. One junction end disagrees with the germline gene, perhaps due to a read error. This chain uses TRBV2 with TRBJ1-1, with D unclear. Germline values: CDR1 SNHLY, CDR2 FYNNEI. CDR3 size: 9 residues. The DNA for the CDR3 is TGTGCCAGCAGTGGACCGGCGGGGTTT. It specifies CASSGPAGF.

The chain combines TRBV7-8 with TRBJ1-2; TRBD1 matches 8 bases. There are 15 residues in the CDR3. V shed 0 bases, J shed 5 bases, and the junction held 5 bases outside the gene matches. CDR1 is SGHVS and CDR2 is FQNEAQ in the germline V gene. The CDR3 region is CASSLAQGAGYGYTF. The CDR3 DNA sequence: TGTGCCAGCAGCTTAGCGCAGGGGGCAGGTTATGGCTACACCTTC.

This chain joins TRBV4-2 and TRBJ2-5; 10 bases match TRBD2. CDR3 length: 17 amino acids. The J segment lost 5 bases and the V segment lost 0 bases, leaving 9 bases of the junction unmatched. Germline V CDR1 and CDR2: LGHNA, YNFKEQ. In DNA, the CDR3 is TGTGCCAGCAGCCAAGACCCCTTAGCGGGGGGCCAGGAGACCCAGTACTTC. Protein sequence: CASSQDPLAGGQETQYF.

The V call is TRBV9, the J call TRBJ2-7; possible D gene TRBD2, 6 bases. The CDR3 consists of 15 residues. Germline V gene sequence: CDR1 SGDLS, CDR2 YYNGEE. V lost 4 bases to trimming and J lost 4 bases, with 18 bases between them. CDR3 nucleotides: TGTGCCAGCAGCTTCAGGGAGGTCGGGGAATACGAGCAGTACTTC. This translates into CASSFREVGEYEQYF.

There are a few counts of this clone. The J gene is TRBJ2-1, the V gene TRBV18; perhaps TRBD2 as D (5 bases). CDR1 is KGHSH and CDR2 is LQKENI in the germline V gene. The CDR3 spans 16 residues. V was pared by 3 bases and J by 10 bases, with 22 bases between. CDR3 nucleotides: TGTGCCAGCTCACCGAGTATCCGGGGTGGCTTAGGGGAGCAGTTCTTC. It specifies CASSPSIRGGLGEQFF.

This chain connects TRBV6-5 to TRBJ1-2, with D unresolved. Germline V gene lookup returns CDR1 MNHEY and CDR2 SVGAGI. The CDR3 is made up of 14 amino acids. V was shortened by 0 bases and J by 8 bases, with 13 bases between the two germline ends. The CDR3 here is CASSYSHPHEGYTF. The CDR3 coding sequence is TGTGCCAGCAGTTACTCGCACCCTCATGAGGGCTACACCTTC.

The rearrangement links TRBV18 to TRBJ2-7; 12 bases agree with TRBD1. Trimming at V came to 2 bases and at J to 5 bases, leaving 4 bases not matched to a gene. CDR3 length: 15 amino acids. Germline CDR1 and CDR2: KGHSH and LQKENI. The chain's CDR3 is CASSPGTGGAHEQYF. DNA of the CDR3: TGTGCCAGCTCACCAGGGACAGGGGGCGCTCACGAGCAGTACTTC.

The rearrangement uses TRBV7-8 and TRBJ2-2; TRBD1 might be the D (6 bases). CDR1 and CDR2 (germline): SGHVS, FQNEAQ. CDR3 length: 16 residues. V lost 8 bases, J lost 1 base, and 17 bases lay in between. The CDR3 DNA reads as TGTGCCAGCGGCCCGCTAGACAGGAGGAACACCGGGGAGCTGTTTTTT. Translated: CASGPLDRRNTGELFF.

Notes on this clone: Sequence at one end of the junction differs from germline and may be a read error. This chain connects TRBV15 to TRBJ2-7; 7 nucleotides match TRBD1. The length of the CDR3 is 13 residues. Germline V gene lookup returns CDR1 LNHNV and CDR2 YYDKDF (reference sequence). The CDR3 sequence: CATSRDRDYEQYF. DNA for the CDR3: TGTGCCACCAGCCGAGACAGGGATTACGAGCAGTACTTC.

In DNA, the CDR3 is TGTGCCTGTACCGGGACAGGTCCCTACGAGCAGTACTTC. Its translation is CACTGTGPYEQYF. The V gene is TRBV30, the J gene TRBJ2-7; TRBD1 agrees at 8 bases. The CDR3 loop spans 13 amino acids. After removal of 6 bases from V and 2 bases from J, the junction contained 6 bases not matched to a gene. The germline V gene encodes CDR1 GTSNPN and CDR2 SVGIG (reference sequence).